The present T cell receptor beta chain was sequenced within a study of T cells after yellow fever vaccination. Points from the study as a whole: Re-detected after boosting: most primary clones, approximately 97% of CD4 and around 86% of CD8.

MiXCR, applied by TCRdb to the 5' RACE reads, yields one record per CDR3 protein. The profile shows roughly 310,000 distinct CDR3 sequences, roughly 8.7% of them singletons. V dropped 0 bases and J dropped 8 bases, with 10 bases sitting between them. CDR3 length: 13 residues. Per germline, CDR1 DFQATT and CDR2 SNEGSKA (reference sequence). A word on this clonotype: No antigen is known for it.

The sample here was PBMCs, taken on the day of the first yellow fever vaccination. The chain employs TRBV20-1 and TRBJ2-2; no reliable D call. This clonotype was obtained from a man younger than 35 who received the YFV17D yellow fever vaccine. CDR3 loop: CSARDLVDGELFF. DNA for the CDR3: TGCAGTGCTAGAGATCTGGTAGATGGGGAGCTGTTTTTT.